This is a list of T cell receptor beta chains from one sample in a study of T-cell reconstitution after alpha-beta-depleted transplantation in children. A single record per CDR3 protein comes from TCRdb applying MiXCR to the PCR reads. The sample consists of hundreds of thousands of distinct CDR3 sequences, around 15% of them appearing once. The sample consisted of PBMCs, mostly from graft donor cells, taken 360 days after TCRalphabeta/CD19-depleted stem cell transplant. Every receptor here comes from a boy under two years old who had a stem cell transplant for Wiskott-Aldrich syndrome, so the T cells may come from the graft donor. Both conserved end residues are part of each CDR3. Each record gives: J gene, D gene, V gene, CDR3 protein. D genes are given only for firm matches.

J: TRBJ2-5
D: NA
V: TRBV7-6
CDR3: CASSLGGPGTFQETQYF

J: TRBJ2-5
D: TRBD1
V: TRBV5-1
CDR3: CASSPQGAKTQYF

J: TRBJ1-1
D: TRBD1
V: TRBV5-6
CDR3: CASSLEGALEAFF

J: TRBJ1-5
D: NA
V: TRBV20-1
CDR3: CSARGEGEYSNQPQHF

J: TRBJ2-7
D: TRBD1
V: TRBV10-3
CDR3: CAISGTGRRGQYF

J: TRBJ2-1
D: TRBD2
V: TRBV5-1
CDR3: CASSFTSGSRGNEQFF

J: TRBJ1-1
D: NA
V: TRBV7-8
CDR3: CASSLRTILNTEAFF

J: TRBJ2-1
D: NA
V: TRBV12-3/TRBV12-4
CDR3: CASSLGETGAGEQFF

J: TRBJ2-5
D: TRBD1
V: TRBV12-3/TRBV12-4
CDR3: CASSLSSGTVLKGKTQYF

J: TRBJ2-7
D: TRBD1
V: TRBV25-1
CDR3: CASSEDRRYEQYF

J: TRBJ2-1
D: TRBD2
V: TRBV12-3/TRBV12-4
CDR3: CASSPIYGLAGVREQFF

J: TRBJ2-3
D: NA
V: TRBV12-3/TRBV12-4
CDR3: CASNTMSGGLRTDTQYF

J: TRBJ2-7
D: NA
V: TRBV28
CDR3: CASSFWPHHEQYF

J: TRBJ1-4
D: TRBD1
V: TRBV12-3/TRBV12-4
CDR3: CASAAGTAQIGEKLFF

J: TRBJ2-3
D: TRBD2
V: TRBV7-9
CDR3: CASRSGLGGTQYF

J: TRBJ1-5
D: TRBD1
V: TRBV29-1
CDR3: CSVATGGRNQPQHF

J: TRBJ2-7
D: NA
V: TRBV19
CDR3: CATLDRTTYEQYF

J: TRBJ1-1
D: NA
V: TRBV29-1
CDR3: CSVRGAGTEAFF

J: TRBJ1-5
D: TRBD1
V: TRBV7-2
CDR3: CASSRGQGASQPQHF

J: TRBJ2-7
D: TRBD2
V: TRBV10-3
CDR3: CAIRQREGHYEQYF

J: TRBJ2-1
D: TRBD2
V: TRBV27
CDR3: CASSPYTSGVGNEQFF

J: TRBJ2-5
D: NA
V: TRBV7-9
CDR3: CASSLTAVTQETQYF

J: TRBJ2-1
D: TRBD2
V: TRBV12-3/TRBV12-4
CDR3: CASSLAGRPLNEQFF

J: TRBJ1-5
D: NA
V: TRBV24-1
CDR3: CATRQPQHF

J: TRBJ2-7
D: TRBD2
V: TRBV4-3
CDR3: CASSQDTSGYYEQYF

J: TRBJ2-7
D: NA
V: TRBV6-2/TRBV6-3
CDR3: CASAGFYEQYF

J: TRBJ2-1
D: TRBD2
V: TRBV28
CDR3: CASSSPGVAGGSYNEQFF

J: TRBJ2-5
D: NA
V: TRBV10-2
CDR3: CASSELKGKRAPQETQYF

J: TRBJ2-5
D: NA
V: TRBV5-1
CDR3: CASSFRQGRKETQYF

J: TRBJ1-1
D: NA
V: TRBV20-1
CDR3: CSATNLGTEAFF

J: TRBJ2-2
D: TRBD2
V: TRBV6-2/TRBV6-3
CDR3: CASSYPLAGGPGGELFF

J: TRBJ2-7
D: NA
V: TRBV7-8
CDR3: CASSYSYYEQYF

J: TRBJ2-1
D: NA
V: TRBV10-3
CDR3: CAISESSISPNYNEQFF

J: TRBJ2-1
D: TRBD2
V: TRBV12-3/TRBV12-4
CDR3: CASSLGPLAGGMNFYNEQFF

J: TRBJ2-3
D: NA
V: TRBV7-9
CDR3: CASSLDRVGTDTQYF

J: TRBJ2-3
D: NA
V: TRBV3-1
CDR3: CASSQDRLVGTDTQYF

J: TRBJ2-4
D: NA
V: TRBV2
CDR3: CASSDASEGIQYF

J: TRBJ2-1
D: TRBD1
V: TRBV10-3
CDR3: CAISNTGTGPNEQFF

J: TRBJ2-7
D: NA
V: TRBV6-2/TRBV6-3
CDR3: CASSFVSVLPYEQYF